Reported below is one TCR beta chain. The junction departs from germline at one end; a sequencing error may be responsible. Germline V gene sequence: CDR1 LNHDA, CDR2 SQIVND (reference sequence). The length of the CDR3 is 16 residues. The sample belongs to a study of molecular identifiers for immune sequencing clone quantification. TCRdb re-analysed the PCR reads in MiXCR, keeping a single row per CDR3 protein. The sample records over 600,000 distinct CDR3 sequences, around 20% being singletons. This sequence originates from a human donor in good health. Some libraries in this study had Jurkat cell RNA spiked in. The J gene is TRBJ2-7, the V gene TRBV19; TRBD1 is a possible D gene (6 bases). What was sequenced was naive CD8+ T cells from blood, with Jurkat cell RNA spiked in. As to subset: FACS-sorted CD8+CD4-CCR7+CD45RA+ naive T cells. The DNA for the CDR3 is TGTGCCGGTAGTACCACCCGGGACACGAGCTCCTACGAGCAGTACTTC. This gives the protein CAGSTTRDTSSYEQYF.